This T cell receptor (beta chain) was sequenced during a study of monozygotic twins with inflammatory bowel disease. Points from the study as a whole: Support for a single strong signal or clonotype associated with IBD was absent.

The CDR3 contains 17 residues. Germline V lookup: CDR1 MGHRA, CDR2 YSYEKL. About this clonotype itself: Its antigen remains unknown.

With the 5' RACE reads reprocessed, TCRdb shows one record per CDR3 protein and no DNA. Found here are approximately 400,000 distinct CDR3 sequences; the top ten clones hold around 2.3%. The V call is TRBV4-1, the J call TRBJ1-3; without DNA, the TCRdb call of TRBD1 cannot be checked. Specimen: blood. The source is a human donor with ulcerative colitis or Crohn's disease, or a healthy co-twin of an affected twin (not recorded which). CDR3 in amino acids: CASSHSRTAFSGNTIYF.